The clone carrying this TCR beta chain was seen a few times. From germline, CDR1 is SGHTA and CDR2 FQGTGA. The CDR3 consists of 13 residues. The V and J ends lost 5 bases and 8 bases respectively, with 13 bases between them. This specimen belongs to a study of blood T cell repertoires in COVID-19. About the research overall: Samples came from the United States, Italy and Spain, spanning acute and convalescent COVID-19. PBMCs, B-cell-depleted T cells, or T cells were the source of the cDNA or gDNA that made up the material.

Clones were sequenced by immunoSEQ multiplex PCR, and TCRdb holds only the in-frame ones, with some missing. Here the sample spans approximately 140,000 clones, about 85% being singletons. Sequencing was carried out using peripheral blood. The clonotype comes from a man aged 40-49 years with active or convalescent COVID-19. This chain joins TRBV7-3 and TRBJ2-1, with a weak D call TRBD1 (5 bases). The CDR3 DNA follows: TGTGCCAGCAGCCCAGATAGACAGCATGAGCAGTTCTTC. Its translation is CASSPDRQHEQFF.